The 27 T cell receptor beta chains below were found in one sample sequenced in a study of T cells in Graves' hyperthyroidism and ophthalmopathy. Researchers amplified the TCR beta CDR3 regions from RNA transcripts. Initially, a first-round RT-PCR of the TCR CDR3 employed the HTBI primer set. TCRdb processed the multiplex PCR reads anew with MiXCR; each CDR3 protein has one entry. The data hold 300,000 to 450,000 distinct CDR3 sequences, with roughly 13% observed a single time. The source material was blood. Source of these receptors: a man aged 25 to 45 with Graves' hyperthyroidism that later progressed to Graves' ophthalmopathy.

This clonotype was counted between two and nine times. The chain uses TRBV20-1 and TRBJ2-7; D remains unclear. The germline V gene has CDR1 DFQATT and CDR2 SNEGSKA (reference sequence). The germline V and J ends were trimmed by 6 bases and 5 bases, with 23 bases remaining between them. This CDR3 region has 15 residues. The CDR3 protein is CSARTGWEEFDEQYF. In nucleotides, the CDR3 is TGCAGTGCCCGGACCGGTTGGGAAGAGTTCGACGAGCAGTACTTC.

This clonotype was seen more than once but under ten times. This sequence joins TRBV27 and TRBJ2-3; tentative D call: TRBD2 (6 bases). The germline V and J ends were trimmed by 6 bases and 2 bases, with 15 bases remaining between them. Germline loops: CDR1 MNHEY, CDR2 SMNVEV (reference sequence). CDR3 length equals 15 residues. CDR3 region: CASRDGGTFTDTQYF. CDR3 nucleotides: TGTGCCAGCAGGGATGGGGGGACCTTCACAGATACGCAGTATTTT.

Many counts were recorded for this clonotype. CDR3 DNA: TGTGCCAGCAGTTGGGGACTGCCCCGGGAGACTGAAGCTTTCTTT. Translation gives CASSWGLPRETEAFF. The V and J genes are TRBV27 and TRBJ1-1; possibly TRBD1 for D (5 bases). This CDR3 is built from 15 residues. V dropped 4 bases and J dropped 5 bases, with 17 bases sitting between them. Germline values: CDR1 MNHEY, CDR2 SMNVEV (reference sequence).

The rearrangement uses TRBV12-3 or TRBV12-4 and TRBJ2-5; 8 nucleotides align to TRBD2. This CDR3 comprises 15 residues. The junction had 6 bases not matched to a gene; V was cut back by 3 bases and J by 3 bases. The CDR3 region is CASSFPRAGEETQYF. The CDR3 DNA sequence: TGTGCCAGCAGTTTCCCCCGAGCGGGGGAAGAGACCCAGTACTTC.

This clonotype came up many times. V usage is TRBV12-3 or TRBV12-4 and J usage is TRBJ2-5, with TRBD2 matching over 7 bases. The CDR3 is 13 amino acids. J was trimmed by 7 bases and V by 5 bases; bases with no gene match: 7. The CDR3 nucleotides read TGTGCCAGCAGTCCGGCGGGGGTACGGACCCAGTACTTC. Encoded protein: CASSPAGVRTQYF.

This clonotype came up many times. The chain recombines TRBV30 with TRBJ1-1, with D uncertain. Germline V gene lookup returns CDR1 GTSNPN and CDR2 SVGIG (reference sequence). V shed 3 bases and J shed 1 base, with 12 bases lying between them. The CDR3 covers 14 residues. The DNA of the CDR3 is TGTGCCTGGAGACGCGGAAGTCGGAACACTGAAGCTTTCTTT. Translated: CAWRRGSRNTEAFF.

Many counts were recorded for this clonotype. The rearrangement links TRBV6-5 to TRBJ2-5; D uncertain. The germline V gene has CDR1 MNHEY and CDR2 SVGAGI. V lost 0 bases and J 3 bases, leaving 11 bases between the germline ends. This CDR3 spans 15 amino acids. The CDR3 region is CASSYSSRMEETQYF. In nucleotides, the CDR3 is TGTGCCAGCAGTTACTCTTCCCGAATGGAAGAGACCCAGTACTTC.

This clonotype was observed many times. The chain is built from TRBV12-3 or TRBV12-4 and TRBJ1-2; TRBD1 might be the D (5 bases). The CDR3 has 14 residues. The V end lost 3 bases, the J end lost 6 bases, and 14 bases lay between the germline ends. CDR3 in amino acids: CASSFRGGGNGYTF. As DNA, the CDR3 is TGTGCCAGCAGTTTTCGGGGGGGGGGGAATGGCTACACCTTC.

This clonotype was recorded at least ten times. The chain joins TRBV28 to TRBJ2-1; no firm D call. The CDR3 totals 14 residues. The germline V gene has CDR1 MDHEN and CDR2 SYDVKM. V dropped 3 bases and J dropped 2 bases, with 8 bases sitting between them. CDR3 residues: CASSLPGTYNEQFF. CDR3 bases: TGTGCCAGCAGTTTGCCAGGCACCTACAATGAGCAGTTCTTC.

Only a few counts were recorded for this clonotype. A clone one base away is much larger, so this may be a read error. This chain joins TRBV12-3 or TRBV12-4 and TRBJ2-5; D not certain. V was trimmed by 1 base and J by 5 bases, leaving 14 bases between them. This CDR3 has 15 residues. CDR3 nucleotides: TGTGCCAGCAGTTTAGACCCCGGCCGGGCCGAGACCCAGTACTTC. Translation gives CASSLDPGRAETQYF.

This clonotype was detected ten times or more. V is TRBV12-3 or TRBV12-4 and J is TRBJ2-5; 7 nucleotides align to TRBD1. V was clipped by 3 bases and J by 4 bases; unmatched bases: 2. The CDR3 contains 13 residues. The CDR3 region has the DNA TGTGCCAGCAGTTTGAACAGGGGAGAGACCCAGTACTTC. Amino acids: CASSLNRGETQYF.

In its sample, this clonotype was seen many times. The chain is built from TRBV6-2 or TRBV6-3 and TRBJ1-1, with TRBD1 as a possible D gene (6 bases). The V end lost 2 bases, the J end lost 4 bases, and 17 bases lay between the germline ends. Germline CDR1 and CDR2: MNHEY and SVGEGT. This CDR3 comprises 16 residues. CDR3 residues: CASSYPPYRDTTEAFF. CDR3 in DNA: TGTGCCAGCAGTTACCCGCCCTACAGGGATACCACTGAAGCTTTCTTT.

Comments on this clonotype: A read error may explain this, as a much larger clone is one base away. The V call is TRBV12-3 or TRBV12-4, the J call TRBJ2-2; D is undetermined. Trimming pared 5 bases from V and 6 bases from J, leaving 16 bases between. The CDR3 runs 15 residues. The CDR3 DNA sequence: TGTGCCAGCAGTCCCCCCCCGGGCCAGTCCGGGGAGCTGTTTTTT. Amino acids: CASSPPPGQSGELFF.

The J gene is TRBJ2-7, the V gene TRBV5-1; D is unresolved. The length of the CDR3 is 12 residues. Looked up from germline, CDR1 is SGHRS and CDR2 is YFSETQ. Trimming took 0 bases from V and 6 from J, leaving 7 bases between them. This CDR3 reads CASSLGDREQYF. As DNA, the CDR3 is TGCGCCAGCAGCTTGGGTGATCGCGAGCAGTACTTC.

The chain uses TRBV10-2 and TRBJ1-1, with a weak D call TRBD1 (6 bases). Germline-derived CDR1 and CDR2 are WSHSY and SAAADI. Trimming removed 10 bases at V and 1 base at J, with 13 bases between. This CDR3 has 13 residues. CDR3 sequence reads: CATLQGGNTEAFF. CDR3 coding DNA: TGCGCCACATTACAGGGAGGGAACACTGAAGCTTTCTTT.

This sequence joins TRBV10-1 and TRBJ1-5, with D hard to call. The CDR3 spans 16 residues. Germline CDR1 is WNHNN and CDR2 is SYGVQD (reference sequence). V was clipped by 1 base and J by 1 base, with 11 bases between them. CDR3 sequence reads: CASSEYPPPSNQPQHF. In DNA, the CDR3 is TGCGCCAGCAGTGAGTATCCGCCCCCAAGCAATCAGCCCCAGCATTTT.

This clonotype was observed a few times. The genes are TRBV29-1 and TRBJ1-2; tentative D call: TRBD1 (6 bases). Germline values: CDR1 SQVTM, CDR2 ANQGSEA. The V gene lost 1 base and the J gene lost 5 bases, with 14 bases spanning the gap. CDR3 length: 14 residues. DNA of the CDR3: TGCAGCGTTGAAGTTTCGGAACAGGGTTATGGCTACACCTTC. Translated, it gives CSVEVSEQGYGYTF.

The DNA for the CDR3 is TGTGCCAGCAGCGTAGTCAGCGGCTCCTACAATGAGCAGTTCTTC. It codes for CASSVVSGSYNEQFF. The chain joins TRBV9 to TRBJ2-1, with D perhaps matching TRBD2 (5 bases). CDR1 and CDR2 (germline): SGDLS, YYNGEE. V lost 0 bases to trimming and J lost 0 bases, with 7 bases between them. There are 15 residues in the CDR3.

This chain connects TRBV7-2 to TRBJ1-1; TRBD1 matches at 9 bases. Trimming at V came to 5 bases and at J to 5 bases, leaving 9 bases not matched to a gene. This CDR3 comprises 15 residues. CDR1 SGHTA and CDR2 FQGNSA come from the germline V gene. The CDR3 sequence is CASSPPTGGWTEAFF. The CDR3 region has the DNA TGTGCCAGCAGCCCACCGACAGGGGGATGGACTGAAGCTTTCTTT.

This clonotype was found many times. The V gene is TRBV10-1, the J gene TRBJ1-2; D gene ambiguous. The CDR3 sequence is 13 residues long. CDR1 and CDR2 from the germline V gene are WNHNN and SYGVQD (reference sequence). The germline V and J ends were trimmed by 3 bases and 4 bases, with 9 bases remaining between them. CDR3 protein: CASSDGVGYGYTF. CDR3 DNA: TGCGCCAGCAGTGATGGGGTCGGCTATGGCTACACCTTC.

This clonotype was seen more than once but under ten times. J is TRBJ1-5 and V is TRBV30, with D possibly TRBD1 on 6 matching bases. The germline V and J ends were trimmed by 1 base and 7 bases, with 11 bases remaining between them. Germline V lookup: CDR1 GTSNPN, CDR2 SVGIG (reference sequence). The CDR3 runs to 13 residues. The CDR3 region is CAWSGWGAQPQHF. The CDR3 DNA reads TGTGCCTGGAGTGGATGGGGGGCACAGCCCCAGCATTTT.

This clonotype was counted many times. This chain uses TRBV11-2 with TRBJ2-3; no reliable D call. Germline V gives CDR1 SGHAT, CDR2 FQNNGV. The CDR3 is made up of 13 amino acids. Trimming took off 5 bases at V and 3 bases at J, with 9 bases between the two ends. The CDR3 DNA follows: TGTGCCAGCAGCCCCAACCCAACAGATACGCAGTATTTT. Residues: CASSPNPTDTQYF.

This clonotype was observed many times. The chain couples TRBV20-1 to TRBJ2-7; D not resolved. This CDR3 has 11 amino acids. Germline CDR1 DFQATT, CDR2 SNEGSKA (reference sequence). Trimming left V 0 bases short and J 5 bases short, with 5 bases between. CDR3 sequence reads: CSARDRHEQYF. CDR3 coding DNA: TGCAGTGCTAGAGATAGGCACGAGCAGTACTTC.

This chain links TRBV28 with TRBJ2-7; the match to TRBD1 covers 8 bases. The CDR3 extends over 15 amino acids. Looked up from germline, CDR1 is MDHEN and CDR2 is SYDVKM. The trim removed 4 bases at V and 3 bases at J, leaving 8 bases unmatched. CDR3 DNA sequence: TGTGCCAGCAGTTCCCCCCGGACAGGGCGCTACGAGCAGTACTTC. It yields the protein CASSSPRTGRYEQYF.

The sample holds a few counts of this clonotype. This chain uses TRBV7-9 with TRBJ1-2; D perhaps matches TRBD1 (6 bases). Germline assignment: CDR1 SEHNR and CDR2 FQNEAQ (reference sequence). The CDR3 runs 12 residues. V was shortened by 4 bases and J by 6 bases, with 9 bases between the two germline ends. The CDR3 region is CASSSDRHGYTF. The CDR3 region has the DNA TGTGCCAGCAGCTCGGACAGACATGGCTACACCTTC.

This clonotype was counted at least ten times. V and J are TRBV6-9 and TRBJ1-4; the D gene is possibly TRBD1 (5 bases). Looked up from germline, CDR1 is MNHGY and CDR2 is SVAAGI. The CDR3 totals 14 residues. Trimming took off 5 bases at V and 4 bases at J, with 11 bases between the two ends. The CDR3 DNA reads TGTGCCAGCAGTACCTCAGGGTTTAATGAAAAACTGTTTTTT. It translates to CASSTSGFNEKLFF.

The chain has TRBV30 and TRBJ1-5; no definite D call. In germline, CDR1 is GTSNPN, CDR2 SVGIG (reference sequence). V was clipped by 2 bases and J by 7 bases, with 21 bases between them. The CDR3 runs 16 residues. The DNA for the CDR3 is TGTGCCTGGAGTACCACCCGGCACGGGTTATGGCAGCCCCAGCATTTT. Protein product: CAWSTTRHGLWQPQHF.